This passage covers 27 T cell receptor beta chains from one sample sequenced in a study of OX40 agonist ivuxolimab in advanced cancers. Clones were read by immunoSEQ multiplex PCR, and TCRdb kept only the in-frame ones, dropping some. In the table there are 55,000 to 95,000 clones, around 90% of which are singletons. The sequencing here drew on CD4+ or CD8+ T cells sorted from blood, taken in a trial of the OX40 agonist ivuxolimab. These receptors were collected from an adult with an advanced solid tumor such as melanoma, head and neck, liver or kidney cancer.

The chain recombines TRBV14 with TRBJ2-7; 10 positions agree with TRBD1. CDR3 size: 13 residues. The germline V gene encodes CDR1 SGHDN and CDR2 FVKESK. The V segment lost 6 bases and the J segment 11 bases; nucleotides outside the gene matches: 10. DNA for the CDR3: TGTGCCAGCAGACCCGAGACAGGGGGCCTTAAGTACTTC. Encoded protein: CASRPETGGLKYF.

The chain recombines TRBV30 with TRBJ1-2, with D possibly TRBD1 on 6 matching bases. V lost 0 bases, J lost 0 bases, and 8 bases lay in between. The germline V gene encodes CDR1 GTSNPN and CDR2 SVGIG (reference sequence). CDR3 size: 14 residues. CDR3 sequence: CAWSVQGANYGYTF. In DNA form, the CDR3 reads TGTGCCTGGAGTGTACAGGGAGCTAACTATGGCTACACCTTC.

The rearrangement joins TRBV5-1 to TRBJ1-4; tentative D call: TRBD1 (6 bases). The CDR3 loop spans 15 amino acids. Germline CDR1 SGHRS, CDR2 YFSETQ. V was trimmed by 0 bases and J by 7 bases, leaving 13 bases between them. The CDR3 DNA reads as TGCGCCAGCAGCTTGGCCGTACAGGGTAGTGAAAAACTGTTTTTT. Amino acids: CASSLAVQGSEKLFF.

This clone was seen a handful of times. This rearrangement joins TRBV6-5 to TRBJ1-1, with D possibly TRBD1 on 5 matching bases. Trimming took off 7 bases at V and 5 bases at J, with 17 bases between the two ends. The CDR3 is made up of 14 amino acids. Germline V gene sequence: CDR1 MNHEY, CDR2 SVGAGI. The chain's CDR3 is CASTPEGRRTEAFF. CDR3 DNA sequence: TGTGCCAGCACCCCGGAGGGGAGAAGAACTGAAGCTTTCTTT.

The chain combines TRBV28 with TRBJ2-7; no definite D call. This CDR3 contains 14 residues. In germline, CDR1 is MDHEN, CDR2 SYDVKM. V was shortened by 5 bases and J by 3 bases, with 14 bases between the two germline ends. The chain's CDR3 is CASSPNRVFYEQYF. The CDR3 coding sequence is TGTGCCAGCAGTCCTAATAGGGTTTTCTACGAGCAGTACTTC.

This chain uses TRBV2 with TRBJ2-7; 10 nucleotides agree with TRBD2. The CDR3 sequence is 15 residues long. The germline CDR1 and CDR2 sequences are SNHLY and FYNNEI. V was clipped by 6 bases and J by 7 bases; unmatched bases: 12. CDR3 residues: CASRQLAGPPGEQYF. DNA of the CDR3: TGTGCCAGCAGGCAACTAGCGGGGCCTCCGGGAGAGCAGTACTTC. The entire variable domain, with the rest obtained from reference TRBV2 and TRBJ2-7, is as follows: EPEVTQTPSHQVTQMGQEVILRCVPISNHLYFYWYRQILGQKVEFLVSFYNNEISEKSEIFDDQFSVERPDGSNFTLKIRSTKLEDSAMYFCASRQLAGPPGEQYFGPGTRLTVT.

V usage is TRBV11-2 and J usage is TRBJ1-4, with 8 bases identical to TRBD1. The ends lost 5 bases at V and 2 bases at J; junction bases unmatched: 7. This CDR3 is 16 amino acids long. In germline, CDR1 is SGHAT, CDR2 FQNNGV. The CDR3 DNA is TGTGCCAGCAGCCCCACTTGGACAGGGACTAATGAAAAACTGTTTTTT. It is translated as CASSPTWTGTNEKLFF.

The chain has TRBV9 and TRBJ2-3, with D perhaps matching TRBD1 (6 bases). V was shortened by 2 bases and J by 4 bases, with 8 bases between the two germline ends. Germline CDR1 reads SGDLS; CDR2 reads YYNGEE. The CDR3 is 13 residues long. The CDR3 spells CASSVTGSDTQYF. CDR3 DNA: TGTGCCAGCAGCGTCACAGGGTCAGATACGCAGTATTTT.

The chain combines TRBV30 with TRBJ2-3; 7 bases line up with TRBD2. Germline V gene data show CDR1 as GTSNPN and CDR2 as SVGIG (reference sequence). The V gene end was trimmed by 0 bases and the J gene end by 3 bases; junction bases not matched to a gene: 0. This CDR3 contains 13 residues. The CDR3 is CAWSVGGTDTQYF. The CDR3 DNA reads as TGTGCCTGGAGTGTGGGGGGGACAGATACGCAGTATTTT.

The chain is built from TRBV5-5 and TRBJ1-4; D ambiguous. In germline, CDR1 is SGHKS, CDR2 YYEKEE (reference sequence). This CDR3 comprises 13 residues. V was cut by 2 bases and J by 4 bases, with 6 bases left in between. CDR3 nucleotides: TGTGCCAGCAGCTTCGAACGTAATGAAAAACTGTTTTTT. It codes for CASSFERNEKLFF.

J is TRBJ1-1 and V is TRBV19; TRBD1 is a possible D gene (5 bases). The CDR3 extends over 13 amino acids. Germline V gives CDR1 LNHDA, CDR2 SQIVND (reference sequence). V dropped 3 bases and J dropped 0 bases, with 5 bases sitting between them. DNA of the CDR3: TGTGCCAGTAGTATGACAGTGAACACTGAAGCTTTCTTT. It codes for CASSMTVNTEAFF.

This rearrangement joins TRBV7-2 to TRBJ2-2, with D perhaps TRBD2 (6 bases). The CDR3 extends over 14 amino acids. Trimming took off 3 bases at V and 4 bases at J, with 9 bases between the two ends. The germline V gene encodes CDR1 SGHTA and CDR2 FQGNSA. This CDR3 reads CASSLAGSTGELFF. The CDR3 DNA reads TGTGCCAGCAGCTTGGCGGGATCCACCGGGGAGCTGTTTTTT.

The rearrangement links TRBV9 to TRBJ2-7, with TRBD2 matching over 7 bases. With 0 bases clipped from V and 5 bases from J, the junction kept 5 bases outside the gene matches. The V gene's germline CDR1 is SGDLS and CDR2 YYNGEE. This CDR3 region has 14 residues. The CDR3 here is CASSVGGSLDEQYF. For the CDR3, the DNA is TGTGCCAGCAGCGTAGGCGGGAGCCTGGACGAGCAGTACTTC.

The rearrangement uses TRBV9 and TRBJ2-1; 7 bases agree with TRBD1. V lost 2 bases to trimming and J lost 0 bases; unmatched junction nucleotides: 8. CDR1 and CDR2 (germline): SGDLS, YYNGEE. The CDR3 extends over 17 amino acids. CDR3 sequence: CASSVRTGVSSYNEQFF. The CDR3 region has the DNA TGTGCCAGCAGCGTTCGGACAGGTGTAAGCTCCTACAATGAGCAGTTCTTC.

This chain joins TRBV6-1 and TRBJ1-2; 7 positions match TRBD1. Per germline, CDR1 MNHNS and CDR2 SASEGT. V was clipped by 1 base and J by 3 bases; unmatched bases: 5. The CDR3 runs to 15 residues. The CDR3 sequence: CASSEVGGADYGYTF. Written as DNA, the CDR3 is TGTGCCAGCAGTGAAGTAGGGGGCGCGGACTATGGCTACACCTTC.

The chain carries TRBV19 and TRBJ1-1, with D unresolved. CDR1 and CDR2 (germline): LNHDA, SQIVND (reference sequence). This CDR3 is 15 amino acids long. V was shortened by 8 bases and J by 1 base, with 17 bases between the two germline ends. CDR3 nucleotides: TGTGCCAGTCCCCCGTACGGTCATTCGAACACTGAAGCTTTCTTT. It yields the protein CASPPYGHSNTEAFF.

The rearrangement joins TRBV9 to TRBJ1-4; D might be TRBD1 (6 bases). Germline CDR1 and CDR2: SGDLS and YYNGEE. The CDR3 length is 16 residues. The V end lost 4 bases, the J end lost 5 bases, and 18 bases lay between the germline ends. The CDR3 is CASSPQPGHQNEKLFF. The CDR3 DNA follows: TGTGCCAGCAGCCCTCAACCGGGACACCAGAATGAAAAACTGTTTTTT.

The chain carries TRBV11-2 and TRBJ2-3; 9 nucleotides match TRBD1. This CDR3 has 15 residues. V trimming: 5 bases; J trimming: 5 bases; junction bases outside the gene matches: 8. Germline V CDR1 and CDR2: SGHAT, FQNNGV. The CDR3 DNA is TGTGCCAGCAGCCCGGGACAGGGAGGCATAGATACGCAGTATTTT. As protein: CASSPGQGGIDTQYF. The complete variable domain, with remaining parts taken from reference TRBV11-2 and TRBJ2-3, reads EAGVAQSPRYKIIEKRQSVAFWCNPISGHATLYWYQQILGQGPKLLIQFQNNGVVDDSQLPKDRFSAERLKGVDSTLKIQPAKLEDSAVYLCASSPGQGGIDTQYFGPGTRLTVL.

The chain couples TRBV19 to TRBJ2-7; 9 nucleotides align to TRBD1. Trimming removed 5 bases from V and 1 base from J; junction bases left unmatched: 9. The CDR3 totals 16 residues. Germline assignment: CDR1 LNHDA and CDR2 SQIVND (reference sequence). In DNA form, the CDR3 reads TGTGCCAGTAGTCCTCGGACAGGGGTCGTTTCCTACGAGCAGTACTTC. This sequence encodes CASSPRTGVVSYEQYF.

Here the CDR3 DNA reads TGTGCCAGCAGCGAGGCCTCTGGAAACACCATATATTTT. Translated, it gives CASSEASGNTIYF. The chain combines TRBV9 with TRBJ1-3; D uncertain. The CDR3 has 13 amino acids. Germline V gives CDR1 SGDLS, CDR2 YYNGEE. V gave up 3 bases and J gave up 0 bases, with 4 bases separating them.

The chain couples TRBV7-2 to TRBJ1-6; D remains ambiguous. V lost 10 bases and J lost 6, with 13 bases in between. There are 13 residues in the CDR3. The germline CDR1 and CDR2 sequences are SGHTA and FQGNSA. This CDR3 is CANLVTTNSPLHF. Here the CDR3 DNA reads TGTGCCAACCTAGTCACTACTAATTCACCCCTCCACTTT.

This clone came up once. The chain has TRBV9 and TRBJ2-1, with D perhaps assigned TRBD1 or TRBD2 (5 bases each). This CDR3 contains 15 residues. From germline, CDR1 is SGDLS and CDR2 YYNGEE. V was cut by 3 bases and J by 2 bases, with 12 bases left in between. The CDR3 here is CASSELTGPYNEQFF. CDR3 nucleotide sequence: TGTGCCAGCAGCGAGTTAACGGGGCCCTACAATGAGCAGTTCTTC. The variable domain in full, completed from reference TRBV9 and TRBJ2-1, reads DSGVTQTPKHLITATGQRVTLRCSPRSGDLSVYWYQQSLDQGLQFLIQYYNGEERAKGNILERFSAQQFPDLHSELNLSSLELGDSALYFCASSELTGPYNEQFFGPGTRLTVL.

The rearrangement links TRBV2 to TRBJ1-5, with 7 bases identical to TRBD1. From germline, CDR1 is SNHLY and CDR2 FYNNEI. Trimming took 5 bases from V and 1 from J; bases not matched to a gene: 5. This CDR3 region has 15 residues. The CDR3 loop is CASSRAGGSNQPQHF. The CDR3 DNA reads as TGTGCCAGCAGTCGGGCAGGGGGAAGCAATCAGCCCCAGCATTTT.

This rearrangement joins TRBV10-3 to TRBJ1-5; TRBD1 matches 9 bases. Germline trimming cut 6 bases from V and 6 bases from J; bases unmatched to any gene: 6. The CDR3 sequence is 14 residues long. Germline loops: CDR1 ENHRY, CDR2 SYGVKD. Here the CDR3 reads CAISPQGAGQPQHF. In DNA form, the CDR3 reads TGTGCCATCAGCCCACAGGGGGCAGGTCAGCCCCAGCATTTT.

CDR3 nucleotides: TGTGCCAGCAGTTACAGTCGTGGGCAGGGGGCTCAGCCCCAGCATTTT. Its protein product is CASSYSRGQGAQPQHF. This sequence joins TRBV6-7 and TRBJ1-5; 8 bases agree with TRBD1. TRBV6-7 carries the ORF label, with uncertain function. V was pared by 2 bases and J by 6 bases, with 9 bases of the junction left unmatched. The CDR3 has 16 residues.

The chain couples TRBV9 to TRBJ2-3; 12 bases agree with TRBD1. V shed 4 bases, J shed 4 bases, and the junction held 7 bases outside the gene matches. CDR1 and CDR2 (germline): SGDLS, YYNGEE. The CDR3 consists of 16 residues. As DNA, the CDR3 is TGTGCCAGCAGCCCCCGGGACAGGGGGCGTTCAGATACGCAGTATTTT. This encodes CASSPRDRGRSDTQYF.

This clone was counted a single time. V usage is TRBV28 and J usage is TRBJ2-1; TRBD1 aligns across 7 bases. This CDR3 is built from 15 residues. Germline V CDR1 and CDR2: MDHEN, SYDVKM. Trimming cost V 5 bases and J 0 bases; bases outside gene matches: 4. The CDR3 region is CASSGQEFSYNEQFF. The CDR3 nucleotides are TGTGCCAGCAGTGGACAGGAGTTCTCCTACAATGAGCAGTTCTTC.